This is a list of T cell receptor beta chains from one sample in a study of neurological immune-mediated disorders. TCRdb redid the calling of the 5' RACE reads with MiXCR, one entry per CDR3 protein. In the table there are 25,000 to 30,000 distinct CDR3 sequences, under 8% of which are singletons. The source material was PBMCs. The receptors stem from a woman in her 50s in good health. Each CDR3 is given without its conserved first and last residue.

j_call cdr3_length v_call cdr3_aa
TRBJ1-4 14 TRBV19 ASSTRSGATNEKLF
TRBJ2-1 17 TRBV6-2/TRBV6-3 ASSFSARLAGVSYNEQF
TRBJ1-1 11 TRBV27 ASSLRRGAEAF
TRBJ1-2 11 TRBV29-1 SVEGQGFHGYT
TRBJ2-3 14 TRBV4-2 ASSQGLDTSTDTQY
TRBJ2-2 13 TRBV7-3 ASSTENRGTGELF
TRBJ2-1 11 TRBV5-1 ASSLLQFDEQF
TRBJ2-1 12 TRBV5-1 ASIHGTGPNEQF
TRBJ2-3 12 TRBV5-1 ASSFEGATDTQY
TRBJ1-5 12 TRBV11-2 ASSLSGANQPQH
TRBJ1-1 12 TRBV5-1 ASSSLAGNTEAF
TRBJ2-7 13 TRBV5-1 ASSLGGADSYEQY
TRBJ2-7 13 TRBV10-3 AIRNSGGDSYEQY
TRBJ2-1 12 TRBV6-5 ASTKGGRGFEQF
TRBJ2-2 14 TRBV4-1 ASRPIGLKDTGELF
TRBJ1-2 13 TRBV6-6 ASRGQRAGDYGYT
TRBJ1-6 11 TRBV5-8 AGPRRVNSPLH
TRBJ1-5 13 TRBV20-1 SAREGGRYNQPQH
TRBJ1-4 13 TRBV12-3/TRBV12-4 ASSQTGSANEKLF
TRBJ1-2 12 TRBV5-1 ASSLAGGGYGYT
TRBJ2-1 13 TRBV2 ASRLLWGSVSEQF
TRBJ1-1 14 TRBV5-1 ASILSPLGVNTEAF
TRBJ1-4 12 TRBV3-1 ASSQISRAEKLF
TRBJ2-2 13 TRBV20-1 SARPGTSGTGELF
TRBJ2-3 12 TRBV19 ASGVAGSTDTQY
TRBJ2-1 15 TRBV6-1 ASSGGYGQGKLYEQF
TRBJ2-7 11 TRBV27 ASMTGRIYEQY
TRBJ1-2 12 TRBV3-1 ASSPRRGTYGYT
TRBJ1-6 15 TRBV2 ASSEAPLGGPGSPLH
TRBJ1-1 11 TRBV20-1 SAREGGHTEAF
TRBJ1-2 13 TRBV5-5 ASSLGPTENYGYT
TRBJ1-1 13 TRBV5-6 ASNRNGGANTEAF
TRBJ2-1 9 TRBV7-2 ASTLLDEQF
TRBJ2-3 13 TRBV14 ASSYGGWSTDTQY
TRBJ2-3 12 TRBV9 ASSRRAYTDTQY
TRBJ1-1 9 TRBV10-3 ASEGTTEAF
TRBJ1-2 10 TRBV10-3 AISDRDYGYT
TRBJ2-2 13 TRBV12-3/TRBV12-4 ASSLRLIGTGELF
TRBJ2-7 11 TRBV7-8 ASSMDTAYEQY
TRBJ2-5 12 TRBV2 ASRRQGVAETQY
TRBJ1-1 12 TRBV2 ASRSRAMNTEAF
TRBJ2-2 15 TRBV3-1 ASSQVRGTGNTGELF
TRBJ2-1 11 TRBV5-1 ASRVAGDNEQF
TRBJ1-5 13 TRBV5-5 ASSAVPLGNQPQH
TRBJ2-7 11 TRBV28 ASSADSTYEQY
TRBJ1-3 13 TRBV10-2 ASTEGRRSGNTIY
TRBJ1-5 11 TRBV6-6 ASSYPQNQPQH
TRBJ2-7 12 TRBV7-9 ASSFGPGSYEQY
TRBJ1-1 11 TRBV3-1 ASSWTGDTEAF
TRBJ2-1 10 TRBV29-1 SGYGTYNEQF
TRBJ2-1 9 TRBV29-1 SQKAGNEQF